These 24 T cell receptor beta chains were sequenced from one sample in a study of T cells in tuberculosis (dated by TCRdb to 2016 to 2018). The library was made by the immunoSEQ multiplex PCR assay. The immuneACCESS repertoire file appears here via TCRdb, limited to in-frame rearrangements. These files lack a portion of the clones; in checked studies, under half of the deficit traces to unresolved V genes, and the cause of the others is not known. Counted in this sample were under 45,000 clones; roughly 92% of them appeared once. Together, the top ten hold approximately 7.5% of the sample. The sequenced material came from PBMCs. Every receptor here comes from a donor aged 10-29 years with latent tuberculosis or without tuberculosis infection.

The chain combines TRBV9 with TRBJ1-2; 10 nucleotides align to TRBD1. The germline gives CDR1 SGDLS, CDR2 YYNGEE. The J segment lost 2 bases and the V segment lost 4 bases, leaving 2 bases of the junction unmatched. This CDR3 is 14 amino acids long. CDR3 in amino acids: CASSPTGGNYGYTF. DNA of the CDR3: TGTGCCAGCAGCCCGACAGGGGGCAACTATGGCTACACCTTC.

This clone has a handful of counts. This rearrangement joins TRBV25-1 to TRBJ1-3; D gene uncertain. The CDR3 runs 16 residues. Germline CDR1 reads MGHDK; CDR2 reads SYGVNS. The V end was cut by 1 base, the J end by 0 bases, with 10 bases between. The CDR3 DNA is TGTGCCAGCAGTGAATCTGGCAAAATCTCTGGAAACACCATATATTTT. Amino acids: CASSESGKISGNTIYF.

The V gene is TRBV6-6, the J gene TRBJ1-2; 10 bases line up with TRBD1. With 6 bases clipped from V and 7 bases from J, the junction kept 5 bases outside the gene matches. Germline CDR1 is MNHNY and CDR2 is SVGAGI (reference sequence). This CDR3 has 13 residues. CDR3 residues: CASRRDRGSGYTF. The DNA for the CDR3 is TGTGCCAGCAGGAGGGACAGGGGATCTGGCTACACCTTC.

CDR3 amino acids: CASSLIGGIYEQYF. The CDR3 DNA sequence: TGTGCCAGCAGCTTAATTGGGGGGATCTACGAGCAGTACTTC. J is TRBJ2-7 and V is TRBV5-8, with D maybe TRBD2 (6 bases). The V end was cut by 2 bases, the J end by 3 bases, with 12 bases between. The CDR3 has 14 residues. CDR1 and CDR2 from the germline V gene are SGHTS and YDEGEE.

This clone was picked up one time. This chain connects TRBV30 to TRBJ2-7; weak D call: TRBD1 (6 bases). The CDR3 extends over 16 amino acids. V lost 2 bases, J lost 2 bases, and 19 bases lay in between. Germline values: CDR1 GTSNPN, CDR2 SVGIG (reference sequence). The CDR3 region has the DNA TGTGCCTGGAGTCCCAGGACAGCCACGCTTACCTACGAGCAGTACTTC. Its translation is CAWSPRTATLTYEQYF.

About this clone: Its ends do not fully match the called genes, so a read error is possible. The chain employs TRBV15 and TRBJ2-7, with D tentatively TRBD2 (6 bases). Germline V lookup: CDR1 LNHNV, CDR2 YYDKDF (reference sequence). CDR3 length equals 14 residues. CDR3 DNA sequence: TGTGCCACCTCATCCGGGACTGACTCCTCTCTTGTAGACTTC. Amino acid sequence: CATSSGTDSSLVDF.

The gene calls are TRBV5-1 and TRBJ1-3; D unresolved. Trimming removed 0 bases from V and 2 bases from J, with 12 bases in between. CDR1 is SGHRS, CDR2 YFSETQ, per germline. The CDR3 totals 16 residues. The CDR3 DNA reads TGCGCCAGCAGCTTGGCGAGCACTACCACTGGAAACACCATATATTTT. This encodes CASSLASTTTGNTIYF.

The chain carries TRBV7-8 and TRBJ2-7; perhaps TRBD1 as D (8 bases). The CDR3 sequence is 16 residues long. V was cut by 4 bases and J by 0 bases, with 16 bases left in between. The germline CDR1 and CDR2 sequences are SGHVS and FQNEAQ. The CDR3 is CASSSNRGGLSYEQYF. The DNA for the CDR3 is TGTGCCAGCAGCTCGAACAGGGGGGGACTCTCCTACGAGCAGTACTTC.

The chain recombines TRBV4-2 with TRBJ2-7, with 7 bases lining up with TRBD2. V lost 0 bases to trimming and J lost 3 bases; unmatched junction nucleotides: 8. CDR1 is LGHNA, CDR2 YNFKEQ, per germline. CDR3 size: 16 residues. For the CDR3, the DNA is TGTGCCAGCAGCCAAGATCGATCTAGCGGTGACTACGAGCAGTACTTC. Translation gives CASSQDRSSGDYEQYF.

This clone was counted between two and nine times. The V call is TRBV5-6, the J call TRBJ1-2; the D is unclear. Trimming shortened V by 0 bases and J by 2 bases, and 5 bases separated the two germline ends. This CDR3 comprises 13 residues. CDR1 SGHDT and CDR2 YYEEEE come from the germline V gene. The CDR3 sequence is CASSLDTNYGYTF. CDR3 bases: TGTGCCAGCAGCTTGGACACCAACTATGGCTACACCTTC.

The V and J genes are TRBV27 and TRBJ2-7; maybe TRBD1 (5 bases). This CDR3 spans 15 amino acids. The germline gives CDR1 MNHEY, CDR2 SMNVEV (reference sequence). Trimming cost V 5 bases and J 3 bases, with 17 bases left between them. The CDR3 sequence: CASSPLDDSGYEQYF. The CDR3 coding sequence is TGTGCCAGCAGTCCCCTCGACGACAGTGGCTACGAGCAGTACTTC.

CDR3 residues: CASSLGGSLAKNIQYF. CDR3 coding DNA: TGTGCCAGCAGCTTAGGAGGGAGCCTAGCCAAAAACATTCAGTACTTC. The rearrangement links TRBV7-2 to TRBJ2-4; a possible D gene is TRBD2 (5 bases). This CDR3 is 16 amino acids long. V was pared by 1 base and J by 0 bases, with 10 bases between. The germline CDR1 and CDR2 sequences are SGHTA and FQGNSA.

With regard to this clone: A junction boundary mismatches the germline segment, possibly from a read error. This chain joins TRBV4-1 and TRBJ2-7; D possibly corresponds to TRBD2 (6 bases). Germline CDR1 and CDR2: MGHRA and YSYEKL. The CDR3 loop spans 13 amino acids. The CDR3 loop reads CASSRLGGYEQYF. The CDR3 nucleotides are TGCGCCAGTAGCCGACTGGGGGGCTACGAGCAGTACTTC.

The chain has TRBV2 and TRBJ1-2; D may be TRBD1 (5 bases). The germline V and J ends were trimmed by 2 bases and 4 bases, with 14 bases remaining between them. This CDR3 region has 15 residues. Germline V lookup: CDR1 SNHLY, CDR2 FYNNEI. The DNA of the CDR3 is TGTGCCAGCAGTGAAACGGGGACCGGGGGCTATGGCTACACCTTC. The encoded protein is CASSETGTGGYGYTF.

The CDR3 spells CSVGGGGELFF. In DNA form, the CDR3 reads TGCAGCGTTGGAGGAGGCGGGGAGCTGTTTTTT. This chain joins TRBV29-1 and TRBJ2-2; D perhaps matches TRBD2 (5 bases). This CDR3 has 11 amino acids. V lost 4 bases and J lost 7, with 7 bases in between. CDR1 SQVTM and CDR2 ANQGSEA come from the germline V gene.

The chain recombines TRBV5-6 with TRBJ2-7; D call uncertain. V was clipped by 0 bases and J by 5 bases, with 9 bases between them. The CDR3 has 13 residues. The V gene's germline CDR1 is SGHDT and CDR2 YYEEEE. The CDR3 here is CASSLGHLNEQYF. CDR3 DNA sequence: TGTGCCAGCAGCTTGGGACATCTGAACGAGCAGTACTTC.

The V gene is TRBV5-1, the J gene TRBJ1-1, with TRBD1 matching 9 bases. The CDR3 sequence is 16 residues long. Trimming cost V 2 bases and J 8 bases; bases outside gene matches: 13. Germline loops: CDR1 SGHRS, CDR2 YFSETQ. The CDR3 sequence: CASSFTQRTGEIEAFF. The CDR3 DNA reads TGCGCCAGCAGCTTTACTCAAAGGACAGGGGAGATAGAAGCTTTCTTT.

This rearrangement joins TRBV5-4 to TRBJ1-2; 7 nucleotides line up with TRBD1. Germline V gene data show CDR1 as SGHNT and CDR2 as YYREEE (reference sequence). The CDR3 runs 13 residues. V gave up 1 base and J gave up 4 bases; unmatched junction bases: 1. The CDR3 DNA follows: TGTGCCAGCAGCTTGCCAGGGGGCTATGGCTACACCTTC. It specifies CASSLPGGYGYTF.

The rearrangement uses TRBV5-1 and TRBJ2-2, with 8 bases fitting TRBD1. Germline CDR1 and CDR2: SGHRS and YFSETQ. The CDR3 covers 15 residues. The V and J ends lost 4 bases and 2 bases, in that order; junction bases with no gene match: 4. The CDR3 DNA is TGCGCCAGCAGCACCGGACAGGGAAACACCGGGGAGCTGTTTTTT. As protein: CASSTGQGNTGELFF.

The rearrangement joins TRBV5-4 to TRBJ1-2; D not resolved. The CDR3 is 13 amino acids. In germline, CDR1 is SGHNT, CDR2 YYREEE (reference sequence). Trimming left V 3 bases short and J 5 bases short, with 11 bases between. Here the CDR3 reads CASSSRSSYGYTF. The DNA for the CDR3 is TGTGCCAGCAGCTCCAGATCTTCTTATGGCTACACCTTC. The full variable domain, in which reference TRBV5-4 and TRBJ1-2 provide the parts outside the CDR3, is ETGVTQSPTHLIKTRGQQVTLRCSSQSGHNTVSWYQQALGQGPQFIFQYYREEENGRGNFPPRFSGLQFPNYSSELNVNALELDDSALYLCASSSRSSYGYTFGSGTRLTVV.

V gene TRBV19 combines with J gene TRBJ1-5; 8 bases are shared with TRBD1. Germline lookup yields CDR1 LNHDA and CDR2 SQIVND (reference sequence). This CDR3 has 14 residues. V shed 3 bases, J shed 8 bases, and the junction held 6 bases outside the gene matches. The CDR3 DNA reads as TGTGCCAGTAGTATTACAGGGGGGGAGGAGCCCCAGCATTTT. Its protein product is CASSITGGEEPQHF.

This chain links TRBV2 with TRBJ2-3, with D unclear. The germline gives CDR1 SNHLY, CDR2 FYNNEI. With 6 bases removed from V and 5 bases from J, the gap between germline ends came to 15 bases. The CDR3 has 14 residues. CDR3 nucleotides: TGTGCCAGCAGACCCTCGAGAGTCGGAGATACGCAGTATTTT. Protein sequence: CASRPSRVGDTQYF.

The V gene is TRBV5-6, the J gene TRBJ1-2, with TRBD1 matching 11 bases. The ends lost 4 bases at V and 8 bases at J; junction bases unmatched: 4. Germline V gene lookup returns CDR1 SGHDT and CDR2 YYEEEE. The CDR3 has 13 residues. The CDR3 spells CASSRTGGIGYTF. CDR3 coding DNA: TGTGCCAGCAGCCGGACAGGGGGCATAGGCTACACCTTC. The entire variable domain, with the rest obtained from reference TRBV5-6 and TRBJ1-2, is as follows: DAGVTQSPTHLIKTRGQQVTLRCSPKSGHDTVSWYQQALGQGPQFIFQYYEEEERQRGNFPDRFSGHQFPNYSSELNVNALLLGDSALYLCASSRTGGIGYTFGSGTRLTVV.

The V gene is TRBV7-7, the J gene TRBJ1-2; the D is unclear. The V and J ends lost 4 bases and 6 bases respectively, with 9 bases between them. The CDR3 extends over 12 amino acids. The germline gives CDR1 SSHAT, CDR2 FNYEAQ (reference sequence). CDR3 loop: CASSSGVDGYTF. The DNA for the CDR3 is TGTGCCAGCAGCTCGGGAGTGGATGGCTACACCTTC.